Sequencing of this T cell receptor beta chain was carried out in a study of blood T cell repertoires in COVID-19. The germline gives CDR1 SNHLY, CDR2 FYNNEI. The CDR3 spans 13 residues. V lost 8 bases and J lost 4, with 12 bases in between. As processed by the authors: Reference gene primer amplification gave nucleated cell count estimates. The assay was immunoSEQ multiplex PCR, and TCRdb's table has in-frame clones only and misses some. From that table come the V and J calls and clone size; the DNA was used to work out D and trimming. The sample records approximately 65,000 clones, 88% being singletons.

The sequenced sample consisted of peripheral blood. This clonotype was obtained from a human donor in a cohort sampled during active COVID-19. J is TRBJ1-5 and V is TRBV2; a possible D gene is TRBD1 (5 bases). For the CDR3, the DNA is TGTGCCAGCGAAGGGGCGCTGAATCAGCCCCAGCATTTT. Its protein is CASEGALNQPQHF.